This T cell receptor beta chain was sequenced during a study of OX40 agonist ivuxolimab in advanced cancers. Overall study context: Ivuxolimab, an agonist antibody against OX40 (CD134), was given to patients. Study-level points and caveats: Compared with CD4+, CD8+ T cells on average had more expanded clones.

Comment on this clone: What it binds is not known.

The protocol was immunoSEQ multiplex PCR, while the TCRdb copy is restricted to in-frame clones and leaves out a portion. The sample holds 80,000 or so clones; about nine tenths are singletons and the top ten take 0.15% to 0.2%. Trimming cost V 0 bases and J 5 bases, with 20 bases left between them. The CDR3 has 17 residues. Looked up from germline, CDR1 is SGDLS and CDR2 is YYNGEE. The origin of this receptor is an adult with an advanced solid tumor such as melanoma, head and neck, liver or kidney cancer. The rearrangement uses TRBV9 and TRBJ2-5; D perhaps matches TRBD1 (6 bases). The material was CD4+ or CD8+ T cells sorted from blood, obtained in a trial of the OX40 agonist ivuxolimab. CDR3 bases: TGTGCCAGCAGCGTAGCCCCCGGTGGGGGCGGCCCGGAGACCCAGTACTTC. Its protein is CASSVAPGGGGPETQYF.